A single sample is the source of the 20 T cell receptor beta chains below, sequenced in a study of chemoradiotherapy in HPV16-positive cancers. TCRdb's table, derived via immunoSEQ multiplex PCR, lists solely in-frame clones and lacks some. The sample gives 9,000 to 10,000 clones, approximately 84% of which show up once; about 2.4% is in the top ten. The source was blood, collected from a patient who underwent chemoradiotherapy. The source is a human donor with HPV-associated anogenital cancer.

V usage is TRBV15 and J usage is TRBJ1-5; possible D gene TRBD1, 5 bases. The CDR3 is made up of 17 amino acids. Germline CDR1 and CDR2: LNHNV and YYDKDF (reference sequence). The V end was cut by 3 bases, the J end by 5 bases, with 20 bases between. The CDR3 DNA sequence: TGTGCCACCAGCAGGACGGCAGGGAAGCGGGGCCATCAGCCCCAGCATTTT. This encodes CATSRTAGKRGHQPQHF.

This chain links TRBV5-6 with TRBJ1-6, with a weak D call TRBD1 (6 bases). Germline values: CDR1 SGHDT, CDR2 YYEEEE. This CDR3 is built from 13 residues. Between the trimmed V and J ends, which lost 5 bases and 7 bases, there was a span of 10 bases. The CDR3 DNA is TGTGCCAGCAGAGGACAGTGGAATTCACCCCTCCACTTT. Its protein product is CASRGQWNSPLHF.

The chain links TRBV10-3 to TRBJ1-6; possibly TRBD1 for D (5 bases). V lost 2 bases and J 14 bases, leaving 13 bases between the germline ends. The CDR3 covers 13 residues. Germline V gene sequence: CDR1 ENHRY, CDR2 SYGVKD. CDR3 in amino acids: CAISEPLGGTLHF. The CDR3 DNA follows: TGTGCCATCAGTGAGCCCCTCGGGGGAACCCTCCACTTT.

The rearrangement uses TRBV2 and TRBJ1-5; 7 bases are shared with TRBD1. Germline-derived CDR1 and CDR2 are SNHLY and FYNNEI. V was pared by 6 bases and J by 8 bases, with 4 bases of the junction left unmatched. The CDR3 covers 12 residues. The CDR3 loop reads CASRGTVKPQHF. The CDR3 bases are TGTGCCAGCAGGGGGACAGTCAAGCCCCAGCATTTT.

The table lists this clone with a count of one. One end of the junction does not line up with germline, which may come from a read error. This chain connects TRBV7-7 to TRBJ2-5; unclear D gene. Germline CDR1 is SSHAT and CDR2 is FNYEAQ (reference sequence). The CDR3 covers 15 residues. The CDR3 loop reads CASSPSGTLGETQYF. DNA for the CDR3: TGTGCTAGCAGCCCCTCGGGCACCTTGGGAGAGACCCAGTACTTC.

This clone was seen just once. The chain is built from TRBV6-5 and TRBJ2-7, with D hard to call. The germline gives CDR1 MNHEY, CDR2 SVGAGI. This CDR3 has 15 residues. The V gene lost 5 bases and the J gene lost 0 bases, with 14 bases spanning the gap. The CDR3 protein is CASSPRSISSYEQYF. In nucleotides, the CDR3 is TGTGCCAGCAGTCCACGCAGTATCAGCTCCTACGAGCAGTACTTC.

The chain uses TRBV5-1 and TRBJ1-2, with a possible D match to TRBD1 (6 bases). Looked up from germline, CDR1 is SGHRS and CDR2 is YFSETQ. The CDR3 contains 15 residues. The V end lost 0 bases, the J end lost 6 bases, and 15 bases lay between the germline ends. CDR3 loop: CASSLVAGGRDGYTF. CDR3 sequence (DNA): TGCGCCAGCAGCTTGGTCGCGGGGGGCAGGGATGGCTACACCTTC.

The V gene is TRBV7-2, the J gene TRBJ2-5; 8 positions agree with TRBD1. V lost 0 bases and J lost 0; bases outside the gene matches: 9. The germline gives CDR1 SGHTA, CDR2 FQGNSA. The CDR3 consists of 18 residues. The chain's CDR3 is CASSLAGKGQAYQETQYF. In DNA form, the CDR3 reads TGTGCCAGCAGCTTAGCCGGTAAGGGACAGGCGTACCAAGAGACCCAGTACTTC.

The chain recombines TRBV6-6 with TRBJ1-2, with 9 positions matching TRBD1. The CDR3 runs to 12 residues. The V gene end was trimmed by 7 bases and the J gene end by 8 bases; junction bases not matched to a gene: 5. Germline V gene lookup returns CDR1 MNHNY and CDR2 SVGAGI (reference sequence). CDR3 DNA sequence: TGTGCCAGCACCGGGACAGGGTACGGCTACACCTTC. As protein: CASTGTGYGYTF.

V usage is TRBV7-6 and J usage is TRBJ1-4; the match to TRBD1 covers 7 bases. With V trimmed by 5 bases and J by 10 bases, 10 bases remained unmatched. The germline CDR1 and CDR2 sequences are SGHVS and FNYEAQ. CDR3 length: 14 residues. As DNA, the CDR3 is TGTGCCAGCAGCCCGGGGCAGGGGGTCGGAAAACTGTTTTTT. It is translated as CASSPGQGVGKLFF.

The genes are TRBV7-9 and TRBJ1-6; a weak D match, TRBD1 (5 bases). CDR1 and CDR2 from the germline V gene are SEHNR and FQNEAQ (reference sequence). The ends were cut back, 2 bases at V and 7 bases at J, with 15 bases in the middle. The CDR3 consists of 16 residues. CDR3 sequence: CASSLIAGQGNSPLHF. The CDR3 DNA sequence: TGTGCCAGCAGCTTAATAGCGGGCCAGGGAAATTCACCCCTCCACTTT. Complete variable domain (other parts from reference TRBV7-9 and TRBJ1-6): DTGVSQNPRHKITKRGQNVTFRCDPISEHNRLYWYRQTLGQGPEFLTYFQNEAQLEKSRLLSDRFSAERPKGSFSTLEIQRTEQGDSAMYLCASSLIAGQGNSPLHFGNGTRLTVT.

This chain connects TRBV5-1 to TRBJ2-7; D may be TRBD2 (7 bases). The CDR3 is made up of 14 amino acids. From germline, CDR1 is SGHRS and CDR2 YFSETQ. The V end was cut by 4 bases, the J end by 6 bases, with 17 bases between. The CDR3 loop is CASSRIGGASEQYF. DNA of the CDR3: TGCGCCAGCAGCCGCATTGGGGGGGCCAGCGAGCAGTACTTC.

This clone has more than one count but fewer than ten. The chain joins TRBV28 to TRBJ2-3, with D perhaps TRBD2 (6 bases). Germline CDR1 is MDHEN and CDR2 is SYDVKM. V dropped 5 bases and J dropped 7 bases, with 16 bases sitting between them. The CDR3 contains 14 residues. CDR3 sequence: CASSETSFPYTQYF. In DNA, the CDR3 is TGTGCCAGCAGTGAGACTAGTTTCCCCTATACGCAGTATTTT.

The rearrangement links TRBV29-1 to TRBJ2-2; no clear D gene. Germline CDR1 SQVTM, CDR2 ANQGSEA. The CDR3 covers 14 residues. V lost 6 bases and J 7 bases, leaving 18 bases between the germline ends. Here the CDR3 DNA reads TGCAGCGTCGAACAGAGCAACGCGAGCGGGGAGCTGTTTTTT. Protein: CSVEQSNASGELFF.

The gene calls are TRBV11-3 and TRBJ1-1; no definite D call. Germline V gene data show CDR1 as SGHNT and CDR2 as YENEEA. CDR3 size: 15 residues. Trimming shortened V by 3 bases and J by 1 base, and 12 bases separated the two germline ends. CDR3 DNA sequence: TGTGCCAGCAGCTTTGGAGGTTCAGGGAACACTGAAGCTTTCTTT. Translation: CASSFGGSGNTEAFF.

The gene calls are TRBV18 and TRBJ1-1, with D possibly matching TRBD1 (5 bases). V lost 5 bases, J lost 4 bases, and 29 bases lay in between. The CDR3 consists of 19 residues. Germline V gives CDR1 KGHSH, CDR2 LQKENI. The CDR3 DNA reads as TGTGCCAGCTCAGAGCAACCGGGGGGACGCCCCGGGGGTGGCACTGAAGCTTTCTTT. It encodes CASSEQPGGRPGGGTEAFF.

This clone was seen only once. The chain uses TRBV4-2 and TRBJ1-2; D remains ambiguous. CDR1 and CDR2 (germline): LGHNA, YNFKEQ. The CDR3 has 16 amino acids. V shed 1 base and J shed 2 bases, with 14 bases lying between them. The CDR3 DNA follows: TGTGCCAGCAGCCAAGTGTCAGCTACAGCGAACTATGGCTACACCTTC. Protein product: CASSQVSATANYGYTF.

The genes are TRBV6-5 and TRBJ1-1; TRBD1 aligns across 8 bases. The J segment lost 1 base and the V segment lost 6 bases, leaving 4 bases of the junction unmatched. The CDR3 is 14 residues long. CDR1 is MNHEY, CDR2 SVGAGI, per germline. The CDR3 region has the DNA TGTGCCAGCAGGCACAGGGGGGCGAACACTGAAGCTTTCTTT. This gives the protein CASRHRGANTEAFF.

This rearrangement joins TRBV28 to TRBJ1-5, with D perhaps TRBD1 (5 bases). V was shortened by 6 bases and J by 0 bases, with 24 bases between the two germline ends. This CDR3 is 19 amino acids long. The germline V gene has CDR1 MDHEN and CDR2 SYDVKM. The CDR3 nucleotides read TGTGCCAGCAGCAGCTTCTGGGGGAAGCCCCCGTATAGCAATCAGCCCCAGCATTTT. This encodes CASSSFWGKPPYSNQPQHF.

The chain joins TRBV19 to TRBJ1-3, with D maybe TRBD1 (6 bases). CDR1 is LNHDA, CDR2 SQIVND, per germline (reference sequence). The CDR3 contains 16 residues. With 3 bases removed from V and 3 bases from J, the gap between germline ends came to 15 bases. This chain's CDR3 is CASSMGGRADGNTIYF. Written as DNA, the CDR3 is TGTGCCAGTAGTATGGGGGGCAGGGCTGATGGAAACACCATATATTTT. Full variable domain (rest looked up from reference TRBV19 and TRBJ1-3): DGGITQSPKYLFRKEGQNVTLSCEQNLNHDAMYWYRQDPGQGLRLIYYSQIVNDFQKGDIAEGYSVSREKKESFPLTVTSAQKNPTAFYLCASSMGGRADGNTIYFGEGSWLTVV.